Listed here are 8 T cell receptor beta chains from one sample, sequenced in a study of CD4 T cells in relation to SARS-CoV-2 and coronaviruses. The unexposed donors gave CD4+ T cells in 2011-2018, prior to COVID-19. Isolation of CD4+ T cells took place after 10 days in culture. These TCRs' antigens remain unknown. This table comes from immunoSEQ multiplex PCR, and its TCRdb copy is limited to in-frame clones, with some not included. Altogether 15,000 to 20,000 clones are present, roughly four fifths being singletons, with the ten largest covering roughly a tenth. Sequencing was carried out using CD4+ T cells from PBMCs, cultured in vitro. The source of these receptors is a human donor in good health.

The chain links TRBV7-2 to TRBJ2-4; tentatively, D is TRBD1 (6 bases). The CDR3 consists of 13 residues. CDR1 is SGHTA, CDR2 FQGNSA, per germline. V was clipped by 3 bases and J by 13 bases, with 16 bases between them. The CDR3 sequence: CASSFMSRDTQYF. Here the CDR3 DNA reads TGTGCCAGCAGCTTTATGAGCCGGGACACCCAGTACTTC.

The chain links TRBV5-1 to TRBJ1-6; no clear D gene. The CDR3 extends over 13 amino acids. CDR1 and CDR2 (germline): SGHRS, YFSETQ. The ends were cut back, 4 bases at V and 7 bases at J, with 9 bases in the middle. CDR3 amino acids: CASSPHENSPLHF. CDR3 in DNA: TGCGCCAGCAGCCCCCACGAGAATTCACCCCTCCACTTT.

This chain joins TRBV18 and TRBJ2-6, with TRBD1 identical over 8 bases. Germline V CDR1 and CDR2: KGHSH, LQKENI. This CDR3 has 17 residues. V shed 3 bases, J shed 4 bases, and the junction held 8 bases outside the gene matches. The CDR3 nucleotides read TGTGCCAGCTCACCCTCAGGGGGCGCGCAAGGGGCCAACGTCCTGACTTTC. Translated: CASSPSGGAQGANVLTF.

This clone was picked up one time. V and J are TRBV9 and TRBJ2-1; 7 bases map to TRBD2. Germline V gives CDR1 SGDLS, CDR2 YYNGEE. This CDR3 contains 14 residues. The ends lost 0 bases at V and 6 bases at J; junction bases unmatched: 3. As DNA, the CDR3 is TGTGCCAGCAGCGTAGGGCGACTAGCCAATGAGCAGTTCTTC. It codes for CASSVGRLANEQFF.

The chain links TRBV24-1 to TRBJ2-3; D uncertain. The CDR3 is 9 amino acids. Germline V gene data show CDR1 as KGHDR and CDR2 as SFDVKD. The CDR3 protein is CATPDTQYF. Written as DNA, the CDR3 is TGTGCGACCCCGGATACGCAGTATTTT.

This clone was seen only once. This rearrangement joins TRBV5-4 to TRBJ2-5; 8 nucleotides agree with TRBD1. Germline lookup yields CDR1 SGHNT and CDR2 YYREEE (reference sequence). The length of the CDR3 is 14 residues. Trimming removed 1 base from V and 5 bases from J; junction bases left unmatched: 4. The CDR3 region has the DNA TGTGCCAGCAGCTTGATGGGACAGGCGGAGACCCAGTACTTC. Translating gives CASSLMGQAETQYF.

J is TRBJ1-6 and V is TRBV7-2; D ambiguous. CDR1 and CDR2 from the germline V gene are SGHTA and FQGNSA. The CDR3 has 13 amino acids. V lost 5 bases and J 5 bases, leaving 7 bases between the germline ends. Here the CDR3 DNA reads TGTGCCAGCAGCCCCTATGATAATTCACCCCTCCACTTT. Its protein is CASSPYDNSPLHF. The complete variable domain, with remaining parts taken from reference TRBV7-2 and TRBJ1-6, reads GAGVSQSPSNKVTEKGKDVELRCDPISGHTALYWYRQSLGQGLEFLIYFQGNSAPDKSGLPSDRFSAERTGGSVSTLTIQRTQQEDSAVYLCASSPYDNSPLHFGNGTRLTVT.

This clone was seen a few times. CDR3: CASSDFLEAFF. DNA of the CDR3: TGTGCCAGCAGTGATTTTTTAGAAGCTTTCTTT. The rearrangement joins TRBV12-3 or TRBV12-4 to TRBJ1-1; D unclear. V was clipped by 5 bases and J by 8 bases, with 9 bases between them. The CDR3 length is 11 residues.